The T cell receptor (beta chain) described here comes from a study of cytomegalovirus exposure and HLA in healthy donors. About this clone itself: Antigen: not known.

The study's findings and limits: Most of the TCR beta V segments (in an earlier analysis) were productive either about 90% or about 30% of the time. A few CMV-associated chains were confirmed in vitro to be specific for CMV antigens.

CDR1 MDHEN and CDR2 SYDVKM come from the germline V gene. The CDR3 runs to 15 residues. Trimming took 6 bases from V and 2 from J; bases not matched to a gene: 6. Primers included in the PCR were 60 Vbeta and 13 Jbeta primers. Sequencing used immunoSEQ multiplex PCR; TCRdb keeps in-frame clones, though not all of them. The table has under 200,000 clones, 76% seen once. There were likely unrecorded immune exposures, though donors were nominally healthy when sampled. The source of this sequence is a female donor in good health and CMV-seronegative. V usage is TRBV28 and J usage is TRBJ1-5, with 8 nucleotides matching TRBD1. The source material was PBMCs. The CDR3 reads CASRVTGEGNQPQHF. The CDR3 bases are TGTGCCAGCAGGGTGACAGGGGAGGGCAATCAGCCCCAGCATTTT.